Detailed here is one T cell receptor beta chain. This entry comes from a study of blood T cell repertoires in COVID-19. Turning to the study itself: The samples span acute and convalescent COVID-19 from the United States, Italy and Spain. The cDNA or gDNA used as material had been derived from T cells, B-cell-depleted T cells, or PBMCs.

Per the original methods: Reference gene primer amplification in the assay estimated nucleated cell counts. Generated by immunoSEQ multiplex PCR, the TCRdb table keeps only in-frame clones and is missing some. Clonal size and the V and J genes are those of that table, whereas D and trimming came from the DNA. There are some 380,000 clones in the sample; 70% to 85% occur only once, and roughly 1.2% lies in the top ten. The CDR3 spans 15 residues. V lost 6 bases and J lost 2; bases outside the gene matches: 4. Germline V gives CDR1 MNHEY, CDR2 SVGAGI. The sample was peripheral blood. This rearrangement joins TRBV6-5 to TRBJ2-1; 10 bases match TRBD2. This receptor was identified in a human donor with acute or convalescent COVID-19. The donor label of this sample is uncertain. The CDR3 DNA reads as TGTGCCAGCAGGCTAGCGGGAGAAACCTACAATGAGCAGTTCTTC. Protein sequence: CASRLAGETYNEQFF.